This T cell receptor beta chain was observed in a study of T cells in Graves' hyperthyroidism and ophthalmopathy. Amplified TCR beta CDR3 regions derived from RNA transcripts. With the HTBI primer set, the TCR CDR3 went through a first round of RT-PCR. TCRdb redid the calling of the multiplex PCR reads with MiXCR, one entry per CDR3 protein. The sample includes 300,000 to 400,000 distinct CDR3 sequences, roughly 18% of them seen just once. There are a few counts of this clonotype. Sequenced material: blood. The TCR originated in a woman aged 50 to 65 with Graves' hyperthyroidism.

This chain's CDR3 is CATSRDQDRGYEQYF. In DNA form, the CDR3 reads TGTGCCACCAGCAGAGATCAGGACAGGGGTTACGAGCAGTACTTC. V is TRBV15 and J is TRBJ2-7; TRBD1 aligns across 9 bases. V shed 0 bases, J shed 4 bases, and the junction held 4 bases outside the gene matches. This CDR3 is 15 amino acids long. CDR1 LNHNV and CDR2 YYDKDF come from the germline V gene (reference sequence).